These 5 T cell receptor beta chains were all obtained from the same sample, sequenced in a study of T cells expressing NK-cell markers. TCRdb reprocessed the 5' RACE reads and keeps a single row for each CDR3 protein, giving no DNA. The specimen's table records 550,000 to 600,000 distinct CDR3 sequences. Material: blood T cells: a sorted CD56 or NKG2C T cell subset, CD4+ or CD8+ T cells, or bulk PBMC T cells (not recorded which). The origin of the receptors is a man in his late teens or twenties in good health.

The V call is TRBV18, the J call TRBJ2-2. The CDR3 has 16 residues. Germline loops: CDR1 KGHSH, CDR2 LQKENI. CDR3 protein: CASSPRLQQNTGELFF.

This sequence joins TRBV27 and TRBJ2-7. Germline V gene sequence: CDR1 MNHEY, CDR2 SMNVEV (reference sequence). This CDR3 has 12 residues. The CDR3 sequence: CAMTVRPYEQYF.

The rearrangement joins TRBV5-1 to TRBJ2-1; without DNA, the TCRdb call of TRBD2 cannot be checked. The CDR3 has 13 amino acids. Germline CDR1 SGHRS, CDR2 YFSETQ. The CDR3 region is CASSFGLAGFEFF.

CDR3 protein: CSARRGASKETQYF. This chain links TRBV20-1 with TRBJ2-5; absent DNA, TCRdb's TRBD1 call cannot be checked. This CDR3 has 14 residues. Germline CDR1 and CDR2: DFQATT and SNEGSKA (reference sequence).

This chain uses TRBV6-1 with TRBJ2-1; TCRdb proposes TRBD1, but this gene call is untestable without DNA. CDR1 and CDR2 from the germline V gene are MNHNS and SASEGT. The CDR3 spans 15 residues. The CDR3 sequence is CASRNHGTGIDEQFF.